One sample yielded the 19 T cell receptor beta chains listed below, sequenced in a study of T cell changes during pregnancy in multiple sclerosis. The method was immunoSEQ multiplex PCR; TCRdb's version includes in-frame clones alone and lacks a portion of them. Of tens of thousands of clones in the sample, around 90% were seen once. The sample in question was peripheral blood, obtained in the second trimester of pregnancy. Receptors originate from a female donor in good health, enrolled as a control in a pregnancy study.

Only a few counts were recorded for this clone. CDR3: CASSLSRGTTDNEQFF. The CDR3 DNA follows: TGTGCCAGCAGTTTATCCCGGGGGACTACCGACAATGAGCAGTTCTTC. This chain connects TRBV27 to TRBJ2-1; 7 bases line up with TRBD2. V lost 0 bases to trimming and J lost 5 bases; unmatched junction nucleotides: 7. Germline V gene data show CDR1 as MNHEY and CDR2 as SMNVEV (reference sequence). The CDR3 spans 16 residues.

The gene calls are TRBV6-5 and TRBJ1-1; D call uncertain. Per germline, CDR1 MNHEY and CDR2 SVGAGI. V was shortened by 6 bases and J by 8 bases, with 10 bases between the two germline ends. This CDR3 spans 11 amino acids. The DNA of the CDR3 is TGTGCCAGCAGCCAACAGTCCGAAGCTTTCTTT. It codes for CASSQQSEAFF.

The CDR3 sequence: CASSLGPGQGATDTQYF. For the CDR3, the DNA is TGTGCCAGCAGCCTCGGCCCGGGACAGGGGGCCACAGATACGCAGTATTTT. The V call is TRBV9, the J call TRBJ2-3; 12 nucleotides match TRBD1. V shed 4 bases and J 2 bases; nucleotides not matched to a gene: 8. CDR1 and CDR2 from the germline V gene are SGDLS and YYNGEE. CDR3 length: 17 residues.

The gene calls are TRBV18 and TRBJ2-7; 9 bases fit TRBD1. The trim removed 4 bases at V and 5 bases at J, leaving 12 bases unmatched. Germline CDR1 KGHSH, CDR2 LQKENI. The CDR3 length is 16 residues. CDR3 DNA: TGTGCCAGCTCACTTTATCGGGACAGGGTGATCGACGAGCAGTACTTC. This codes for CASSLYRDRVIDEQYF.

The sample holds one count of this clone. V and J are TRBV6-4 and TRBJ2-5; D is perhaps TRBD1 (6 bases). Germline V gives CDR1 MRHNA, CDR2 SNTAGT. The CDR3 runs to 15 residues. V was pared by 3 bases and J by 2 bases, with 13 bases between. CDR3 loop: CASSEQAGQQETQYF. The CDR3 region has the DNA TGTGCCAGCAGTGAACAAGCTGGACAGCAAGAGACCCAGTACTTC.

This chain links TRBV27 with TRBJ2-1, with TRBD2 as a possible D gene (7 bases). Deletions cut 6 bases from V and 3 bases from J, with 12 bases between. Germline V CDR1 and CDR2: MNHEY, SMNVEV (reference sequence). This CDR3 has 14 amino acids. CDR3 in amino acids: CASRGGAVYNEQFF. The CDR3 DNA reads as TGTGCCAGCAGGGGGGGGGCGGTCTACAATGAGCAGTTCTTC.

This clone has a single count. V usage is TRBV7-2 and J usage is TRBJ1-5, with 9 bases aligning to TRBD1. V shed 6 bases, J shed 6 bases, and the junction held 9 bases outside the gene matches. Germline loops: CDR1 SGHTA, CDR2 FQGNSA. This CDR3 spans 15 amino acids. The CDR3 DNA reads TGTGCCAGCAGTTCGGACAGGGGAATGGGTCAGCCCCAGCATTTT. The encoded protein is CASSSDRGMGQPQHF.

This clone has only one observation. The rearrangement joins TRBV6-5 to TRBJ1-5, with D possibly being TRBD1 (5 bases). Germline V gives CDR1 MNHEY, CDR2 SVGAGI. This CDR3 region has 15 residues. V lost 0 bases and J lost 9, with 15 bases in between. The chain's CDR3 is CASSYSLPGLTPQHF. CDR3 bases: TGTGCCAGCAGTTACTCTCTGCCAGGGCTTACGCCCCAGCATTTT.

V and J are TRBV19 and TRBJ2-1; TRBD2 might be the D (5 bases). Germline lookup yields CDR1 LNHDA and CDR2 SQIVND (reference sequence). This CDR3 spans 13 amino acids. V was shortened by 7 bases and J by 10 bases, with 17 bases between the two germline ends. This CDR3 reads CASTPDHRGEQFF. For the CDR3, the DNA is TGTGCCAGTACTCCTGACCACCGCGGGGAGCAGTTCTTC.

The chain carries TRBV9 and TRBJ2-1; TRBD2 might be the D (5 bases). Germline CDR1 and CDR2: SGDLS and YYNGEE. The CDR3 loop spans 18 amino acids. V lost 3 bases and J lost 1, with 20 bases in between. The CDR3: CASSETKLPAPSYNEQFF. As DNA, the CDR3 is TGTGCCAGCAGCGAGACTAAATTGCCGGCACCATCCTACAATGAGCAGTTCTTC.

This rearrangement joins TRBV9 to TRBJ2-2; 9 bases are a match to TRBD2. CDR1 and CDR2 (germline): SGDLS, YYNGEE. This CDR3 has 15 residues. With V trimmed by 4 bases and J by 4 bases, 5 bases remained unmatched. CDR3 amino acids: CASSPGLAATGELFF. CDR3 DNA sequence: TGTGCCAGCAGCCCGGGACTAGCAGCCACCGGGGAGCTGTTTTTT. The variable domain in full, completed from reference TRBV9 and TRBJ2-2, reads DSGVTQTPKHLITATGQRVTLRCSPRSGDLSVYWYQQSLDQGLQFLIQYYNGEERAKGNILERFSAQQFPDLHSELNLSSLELGDSALYFCASSPGLAATGELFFGEGSRLTVL.

The chain carries TRBV29-1 and TRBJ2-7; 9 bases match TRBD1. V trimming: 7 bases; J trimming: 3 bases; junction bases outside the gene matches: 10. The CDR3 extends over 14 amino acids. Per germline, CDR1 SQVTM and CDR2 ANQGSEA. Written as DNA, the CDR3 is TGCAGCGCTGTGGGGACGGGACAGGGCTACGAGCAGTACTTC. This sequence encodes CSAVGTGQGYEQYF.

This clone is a singleton in its sample. This sequence joins TRBV7-8 and TRBJ2-1; TRBD2 aligns across 8 bases. The CDR3 totals 16 residues. Trimming cost V 6 bases and J 2 bases; bases outside gene matches: 9. The germline V gene encodes CDR1 SGHVS and CDR2 FQNEAQ. CDR3 bases: TGTGCCAGCAGTCAAAGCGGGGGAGTCACCTACAATGAGCAGTTCTTC. As protein: CASSQSGGVTYNEQFF.

The J gene is TRBJ2-5, the V gene TRBV5-1, with TRBD2 matching over 14 bases. V was clipped by 5 bases and J by 4 bases; unmatched bases: 4. Germline CDR1 and CDR2: SGHRS and YFSETQ. The CDR3 spans 15 residues. CDR3 coding DNA: TGCGCCAGCAGATCAGGACTAGCGGGAGGAGAGACCCAGTACTTC. Translation gives CASRSGLAGGETQYF.

The chain uses TRBV10-1 and TRBJ2-5, with 12 bases aligning to TRBD2. V dropped 7 bases and J dropped 4; count of bases not matched to a gene: 4. The CDR3 has 14 residues. Looked up from germline, CDR1 is WNHNN and CDR2 is SYGVQD (reference sequence). The CDR3 protein is CASIGLAGSETQYF. CDR3 in DNA: TGCGCCAGCATTGGACTAGCGGGATCAGAGACCCAGTACTTC.

The chain uses TRBV15 and TRBJ1-3; D is uncertain. Germline CDR1 and CDR2: LNHNV and YYDKDF (reference sequence). V was cut by 4 bases and J by 1 base, with 8 bases left in between. The CDR3 has 14 amino acids. The CDR3 sequence: CATSTTRSGNTIYF. CDR3 nucleotide sequence: TGTGCCACCAGCACCACGAGGTCTGGAAACACCATATATTTT.

V and J are TRBV19 and TRBJ1-1; 9 nucleotides match TRBD1. CDR1 is LNHDA and CDR2 is SQIVND in the germline V gene (reference sequence). CDR3 length: 16 residues. V shed 5 bases, J shed 5 bases, and the junction held 12 bases outside the gene matches. The CDR3 loop reads CASSGPGTGLGTEAFF. The CDR3 DNA sequence: TGTGCCAGTAGTGGTCCCGGGACAGGGTTAGGGACTGAAGCTTTCTTT.

This chain connects TRBV27 to TRBJ1-1; 7 bases fit TRBD1. Germline lookup yields CDR1 MNHEY and CDR2 SMNVEV (reference sequence). This CDR3 is built from 15 residues. The V gene end was trimmed by 4 bases and the J gene end by 0 bases; junction bases not matched to a gene: 5. CDR3 bases: TGTGCCAGCAGTTGGGACAGCTCCATGAACACTGAAGCTTTCTTT. Protein product: CASSWDSSMNTEAFF.

The chain combines TRBV11-2 with TRBJ2-3; D is possibly TRBD1 (5 bases). CDR1 and CDR2 (germline): SGHAT, FQNNGV. This CDR3 is built from 16 residues. Trimming removed 5 bases from V and 1 base from J, with 16 bases in between. CDR3 region: CASSPLGVGGTDTQYF. CDR3 in DNA: TGTGCCAGCAGCCCCCTAGGGGTTGGGGGCACAGATACGCAGTATTTT. The variable domain in full, with the rest retrieved from reference TRBV11-2 and TRBJ2-3, is EAGVAQSPRYKIIEKRQSVAFWCNPISGHATLYWYQQILGQGPKLLIQFQNNGVVDDSQLPKDRFSAERLKGVDSTLKIQPAKLEDSAVYLCASSPLGVGGTDTQYFGPGTRLTVL.